The text below deals with one T cell receptor beta chain. The data were taken from a study of blood T cell repertoires in COVID-19. The CDR3 totals 16 residues. Trimming removed 3 bases from V and 6 bases from J; junction bases left unmatched: 9. Germline CDR1 LNHDA, CDR2 SQIVND (reference sequence). TCRdb's copy holds only in-frame clones and misses some; the assay was immunoSEQ multiplex PCR. The data show 60,000 to 85,000 clones, around nine tenths seen once. The sample consisted of peripheral blood. This sequence joins TRBV19 and TRBJ1-5; 9 bases are shared with TRBD1. The receptor comes from a woman over 75 with active or convalescent COVID-19. The CDR3: CASSMSRDRVSQPQHF. The CDR3, as DNA: TGTGCCAGTAGTATGAGTCGGGACAGGGTGAGTCAGCCCCAGCATTTT.